The 3 T cell receptor beta chains below come from one sample, sequenced in a study of cytomegalovirus exposure and HLA in healthy donors. Here immunoSEQ multiplex PCR was the method, and the copy in TCRdb shows in-frame clones only, minus some. In the table there are some 150,000 clones, approximately 87% of which are singletons. The sequenced sample consisted of PBMCs. All receptors come from a woman under 40 in good health and CMV-seronegative.

The chain combines TRBV7-2 with TRBJ1-2, with 8 nucleotides matching TRBD1. The CDR3 sequence is 15 residues long. The trim removed 5 bases at V and 0 bases at J, leaving 5 bases unmatched. Germline assignment: CDR1 SGHTA and CDR2 FQGNSA. DNA for the CDR3: TGTGCCAGCAGCCCTAGGACAGGGACTAACTATGGCTACACCTTC. It is translated as CASSPRTGTNYGYTF.

This clone has more than one count but fewer than ten. The gene calls are TRBV4-1 and TRBJ1-2; 7 nucleotides match TRBD1. Germline V gives CDR1 MGHRA, CDR2 YSYEKL. V shed 5 bases, J shed 4 bases, and the junction held 4 bases outside the gene matches. This CDR3 spans 13 amino acids. The DNA of the CDR3 is TGCGCCAGCAGCGAGGGACAGCTCTATGGCTACACCTTC. Protein sequence: CASSEGQLYGYTF.

The chain links TRBV27 to TRBJ2-1, with 10 bases fitting TRBD1. J gave up 6 bases and V 8 bases, and 7 bases lay outside the gene matches. Germline CDR1 reads MNHEY; CDR2 reads SMNVEV (reference sequence). The CDR3 consists of 14 residues. For the CDR3, the DNA is TGTGCCAGCGGGGACAGGGGCTCGGGCAATGAGCAGTTCTTC. Translating gives CASGDRGSGNEQFF.